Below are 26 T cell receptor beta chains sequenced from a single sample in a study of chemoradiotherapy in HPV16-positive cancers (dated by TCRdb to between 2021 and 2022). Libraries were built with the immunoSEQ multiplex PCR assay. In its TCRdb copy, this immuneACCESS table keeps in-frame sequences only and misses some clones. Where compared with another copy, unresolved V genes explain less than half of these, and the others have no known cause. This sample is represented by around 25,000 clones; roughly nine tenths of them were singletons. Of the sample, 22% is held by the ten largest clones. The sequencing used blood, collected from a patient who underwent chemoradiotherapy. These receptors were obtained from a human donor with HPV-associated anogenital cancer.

The CDR3 spells CASSLVTGQSYEQYF. The CDR3 nucleotides are TGTGCCAGCAGCTTGGTTACAGGGCAATCCTACGAGCAGTACTTC. V usage is TRBV5-8 and J usage is TRBJ2-7; D is possibly TRBD1 (6 bases). Trimming stripped 0 bases from V and 1 base from J, with 11 bases between. Germline V gives CDR1 SGHTS, CDR2 YDEGEE. This CDR3 spans 15 amino acids.

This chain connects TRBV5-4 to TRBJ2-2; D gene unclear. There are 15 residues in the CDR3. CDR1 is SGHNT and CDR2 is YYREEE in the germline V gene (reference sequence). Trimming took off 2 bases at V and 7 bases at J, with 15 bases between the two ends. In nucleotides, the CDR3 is TGTGCCAGCAGCTTAACCTTCTGGGGTGGCGGGGAGCTGTTTTTT. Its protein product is CASSLTFWGGGELFF.

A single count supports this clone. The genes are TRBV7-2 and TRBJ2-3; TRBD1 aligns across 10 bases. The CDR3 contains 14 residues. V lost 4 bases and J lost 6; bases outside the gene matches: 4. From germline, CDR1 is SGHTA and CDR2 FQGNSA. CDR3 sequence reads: CASSWDRGSDTQYF. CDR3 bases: TGTGCCAGCAGCTGGGACAGGGGATCGGATACGCAGTATTTT.

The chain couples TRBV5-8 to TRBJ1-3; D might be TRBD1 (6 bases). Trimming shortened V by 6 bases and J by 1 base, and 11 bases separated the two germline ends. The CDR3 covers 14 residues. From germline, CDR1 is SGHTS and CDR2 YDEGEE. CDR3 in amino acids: CASNLGTSGNTIYF. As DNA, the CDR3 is TGTGCCAGCAACTTAGGGACATCTGGAAACACCATATATTTT.

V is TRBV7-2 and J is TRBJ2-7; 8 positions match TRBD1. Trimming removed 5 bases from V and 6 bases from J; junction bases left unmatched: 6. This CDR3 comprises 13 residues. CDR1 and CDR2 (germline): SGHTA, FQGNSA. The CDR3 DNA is TGTGCCAGCAGCCAACAGGGGGTGGCCGAGCAGTACTTC. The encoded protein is CASSQQGVAEQYF.

The chain's CDR3 is CASSFLQGFYTEAFF. CDR3 nucleotide sequence: TGTGCCAGCAGCTTTCTTCAGGGGTTTTACACTGAAGCTTTCTTT. This chain joins TRBV5-4 and TRBJ1-1; D perhaps matches TRBD1 (6 bases). The CDR3 totals 15 residues. CDR1 and CDR2 (germline): SGHNT, YYREEE (reference sequence). Trimming removed 2 bases from V and 3 bases from J, with 14 bases in between. The whole variable domain, filled in from reference TRBV5-4 and TRBJ1-1, reads ETGVTQSPTHLIKTRGQQVTLRCSSQSGHNTVSWYQQALGQGPQFIFQYYREEENGRGNFPPRFSGLQFPNYSSELNVNALELDDSALYLCASSFLQGFYTEAFFGQGTRLTVV.

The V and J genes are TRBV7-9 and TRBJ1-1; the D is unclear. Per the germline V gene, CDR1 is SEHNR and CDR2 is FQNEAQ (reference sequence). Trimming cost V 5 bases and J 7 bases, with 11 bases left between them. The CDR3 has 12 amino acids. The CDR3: CASSPGGSEAFF. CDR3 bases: TGTGCCAGCAGCCCGGGTGGAAGTGAAGCTTTCTTT.

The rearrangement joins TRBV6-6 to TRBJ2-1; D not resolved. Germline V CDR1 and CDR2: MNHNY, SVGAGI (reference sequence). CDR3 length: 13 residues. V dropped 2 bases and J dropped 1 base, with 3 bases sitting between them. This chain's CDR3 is CASSYTSYNEQFF. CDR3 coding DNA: TGTGCCAGCAGTTACACGTCCTACAATGAGCAGTTCTTC.

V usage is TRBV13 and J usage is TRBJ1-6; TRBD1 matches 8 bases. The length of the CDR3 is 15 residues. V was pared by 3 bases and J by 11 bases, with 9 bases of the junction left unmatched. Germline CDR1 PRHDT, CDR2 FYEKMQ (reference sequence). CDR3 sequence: CASSFGGQGLPPLHF. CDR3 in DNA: TGTGCCAGCAGCTTCGGCGGACAGGGACTACCACCCCTCCACTTT.

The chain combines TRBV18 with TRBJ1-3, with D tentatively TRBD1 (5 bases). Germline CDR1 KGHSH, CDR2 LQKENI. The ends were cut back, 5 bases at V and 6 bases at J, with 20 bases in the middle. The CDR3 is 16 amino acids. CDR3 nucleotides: TGTGCCAGCTCAACACGACAGCCAGCTTCGGAAAACACCATATATTTT. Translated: CASSTRQPASENTIYF.

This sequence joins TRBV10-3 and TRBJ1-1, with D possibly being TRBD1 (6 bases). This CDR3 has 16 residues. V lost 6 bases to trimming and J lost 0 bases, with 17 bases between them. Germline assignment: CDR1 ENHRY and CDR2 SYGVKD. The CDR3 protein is CAIRQTGGGLNTEAFF. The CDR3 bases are TGTGCCATCAGACAAACAGGCGGGGGGCTGAACACTGAAGCTTTCTTT.

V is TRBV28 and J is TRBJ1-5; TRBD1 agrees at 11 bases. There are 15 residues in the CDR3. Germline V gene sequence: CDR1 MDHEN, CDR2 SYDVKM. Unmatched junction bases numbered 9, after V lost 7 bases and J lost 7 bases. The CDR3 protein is CASTRGDRGYQPQHF. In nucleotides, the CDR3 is TGTGCCAGCACCCGAGGGGACAGGGGGTACCAGCCCCAGCATTTT.

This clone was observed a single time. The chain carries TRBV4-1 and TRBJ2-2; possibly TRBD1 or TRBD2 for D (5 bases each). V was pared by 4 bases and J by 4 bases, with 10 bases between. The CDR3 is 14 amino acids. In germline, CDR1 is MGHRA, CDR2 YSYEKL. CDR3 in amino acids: CASSRPRGTGELFF. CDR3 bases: TGCGCCAGCAGCCGCCCGAGGGGCACCGGGGAGCTGTTTTTT.

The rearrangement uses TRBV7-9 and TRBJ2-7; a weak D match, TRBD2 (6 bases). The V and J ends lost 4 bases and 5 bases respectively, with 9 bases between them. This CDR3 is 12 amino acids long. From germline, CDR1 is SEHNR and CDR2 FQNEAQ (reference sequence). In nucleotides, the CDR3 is TGTGCCAGCAGCTCGGGGGTCCACGAGCAGTACTTC. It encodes CASSSGVHEQYF.

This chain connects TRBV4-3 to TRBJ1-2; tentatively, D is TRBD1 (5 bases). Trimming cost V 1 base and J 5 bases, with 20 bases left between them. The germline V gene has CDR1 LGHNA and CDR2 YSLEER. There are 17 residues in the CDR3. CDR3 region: CASSQVEGQGFRYGYTF. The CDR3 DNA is TGCGCCAGCAGCCAAGTCGAGGGGCAGGGATTTCGATATGGCTACACCTTC.

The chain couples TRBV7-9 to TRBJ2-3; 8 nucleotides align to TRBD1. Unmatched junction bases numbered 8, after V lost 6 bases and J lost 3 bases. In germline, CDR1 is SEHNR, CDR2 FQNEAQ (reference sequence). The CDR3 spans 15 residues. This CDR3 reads CASSPQGARTDTQYF. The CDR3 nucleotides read TGTGCCAGCAGTCCCCAGGGGGCACGGACAGATACGCAGTATTTT.

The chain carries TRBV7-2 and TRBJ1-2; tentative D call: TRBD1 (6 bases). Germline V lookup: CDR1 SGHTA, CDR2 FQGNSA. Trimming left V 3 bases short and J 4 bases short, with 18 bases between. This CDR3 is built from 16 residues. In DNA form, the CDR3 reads TGTGCCAGCAGCTTGGCGGGGGCGGGATATTCCTATGGCTACACCTTC. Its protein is CASSLAGAGYSYGYTF.

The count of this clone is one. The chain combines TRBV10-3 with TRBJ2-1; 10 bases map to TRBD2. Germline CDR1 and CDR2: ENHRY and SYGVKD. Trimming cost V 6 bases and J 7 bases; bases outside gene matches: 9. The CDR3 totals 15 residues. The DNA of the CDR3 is TGTGCCATCAGGGAAGCGGGGGGGCCAGGGAATGAGCAGTTCTTC. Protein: CAIREAGGPGNEQFF.

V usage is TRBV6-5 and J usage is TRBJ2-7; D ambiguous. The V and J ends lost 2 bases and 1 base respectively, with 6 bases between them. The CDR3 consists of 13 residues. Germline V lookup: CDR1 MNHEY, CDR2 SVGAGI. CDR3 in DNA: TGTGCCAGCAGTTACGAACAGTCCTACGAGCAGTACTTC. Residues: CASSYEQSYEQYF.

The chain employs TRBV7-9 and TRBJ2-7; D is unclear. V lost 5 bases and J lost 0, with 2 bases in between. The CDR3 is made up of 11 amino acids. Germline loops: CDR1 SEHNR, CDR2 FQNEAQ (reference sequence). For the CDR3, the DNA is TGTGCCAGCAGCCGCTCCTACGAGCAGTACTTC. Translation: CASSRSYEQYF.

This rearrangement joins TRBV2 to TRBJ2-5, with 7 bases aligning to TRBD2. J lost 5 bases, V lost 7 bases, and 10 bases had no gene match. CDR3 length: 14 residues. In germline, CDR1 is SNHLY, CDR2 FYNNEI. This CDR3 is CASTGRGYLETQYF. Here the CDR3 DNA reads TGTGCCAGCACCGGGCGGGGGTATTTGGAGACCCAGTACTTC.

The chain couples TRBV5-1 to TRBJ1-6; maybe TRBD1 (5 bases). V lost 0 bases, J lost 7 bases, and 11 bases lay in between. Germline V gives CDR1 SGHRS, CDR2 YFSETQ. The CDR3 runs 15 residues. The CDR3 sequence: CASSLERRGNSPLHF. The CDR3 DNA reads TGCGCCAGCAGCTTGGAACGGAGGGGCAATTCACCCCTCCACTTT. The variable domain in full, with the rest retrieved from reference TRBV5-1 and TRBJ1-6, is KAGVTQTPRYLIKTRGQQVTLSCSPISGHRSVSWYQQTPGQGLQFLFEYFSETQRNKGNFPGRFSGRQFSNSRSEMNVSTLELGDSALYLCASSLERRGNSPLHFGNGTRLTVT.

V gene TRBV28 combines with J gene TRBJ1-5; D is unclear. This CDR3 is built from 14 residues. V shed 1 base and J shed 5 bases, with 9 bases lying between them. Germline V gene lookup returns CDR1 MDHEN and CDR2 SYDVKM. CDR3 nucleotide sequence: TGTGCCAGCAGTTTATATTTGAGGGATCAGCCCCAGCATTTT. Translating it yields CASSLYLRDQPQHF. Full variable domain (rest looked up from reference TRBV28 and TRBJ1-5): DVKVTQSSRYLVKRTGEKVFLECVQDMDHENMFWYRQDPGLGLRLIYFSYDVKMKEKGDIPEGYSVSREKKERFSLILESASTNQTSMYLCASSLYLRDQPQHFGDGTRLSIL.

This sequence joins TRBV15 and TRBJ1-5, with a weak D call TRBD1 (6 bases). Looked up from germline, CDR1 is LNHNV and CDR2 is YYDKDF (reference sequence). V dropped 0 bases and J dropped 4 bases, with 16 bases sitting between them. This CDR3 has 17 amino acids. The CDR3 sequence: CATSRDQRGPTNQPQHF. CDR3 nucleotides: TGTGCCACCAGCAGAGATCAACGGGGGCCTACTAATCAGCCCCAGCATTTT.

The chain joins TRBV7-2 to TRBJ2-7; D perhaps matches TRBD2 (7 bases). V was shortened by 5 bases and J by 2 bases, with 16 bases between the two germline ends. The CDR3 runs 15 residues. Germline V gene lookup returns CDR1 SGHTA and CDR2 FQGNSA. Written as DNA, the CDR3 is TGTGCCAGCAGCCCAAGGGGGAGGGGCGCCTACGAGCAGTACTTC. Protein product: CASSPRGRGAYEQYF. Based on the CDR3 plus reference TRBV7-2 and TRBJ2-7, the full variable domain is GAGVSQSPSNKVTEKGKDVELRCDPISGHTALYWYRQSLGQGLEFLIYFQGNSAPDKSGLPSDRFSAERTGGSVSTLTIQRTQQEDSAVYLCASSPRGRGAYEQYFGPGTRLTVT.

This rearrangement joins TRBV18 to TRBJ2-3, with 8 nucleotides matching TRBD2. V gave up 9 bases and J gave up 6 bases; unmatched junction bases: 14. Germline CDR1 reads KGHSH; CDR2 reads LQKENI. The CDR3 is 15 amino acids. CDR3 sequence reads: CASRTGLGSQDTQYF. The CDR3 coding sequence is TGTGCCAGTCGAACGGGACTAGGGAGCCAGGATACGCAGTATTTT.